The 5 T cell receptor beta chains below come from one sample, sequenced in a study of blood T cell repertoires in COVID-19. Only in-frame clones appear in the TCRdb table, and some are missing; sequencing was by immunoSEQ multiplex PCR. This sample has about 130,000 clones, with about four fifths found just once. The specimen sequenced was peripheral blood. The receptors were sampled from a woman in her sixties or seventies with acute or convalescent COVID-19.

The rearrangement uses TRBV5-1 and TRBJ2-1, with a weak D call TRBD1 (6 bases). The CDR3 runs to 14 residues. Trimming shortened V by 0 bases and J by 15 bases, and 19 bases separated the two germline ends. Germline assignment: CDR1 SGHRS and CDR2 YFSETQ. The CDR3 here is CASSLGDRSDDRFF. CDR3 sequence (DNA): TGCGCCAGCAGCTTGGGCGACAGGTCTGACGATCGGTTCTTC.

V gene TRBV5-1 combines with J gene TRBJ1-1; 8 bases fit TRBD1. CDR3 size: 14 residues. V dropped 1 base and J dropped 5; count of bases not matched to a gene: 4. Germline loops: CDR1 SGHRS, CDR2 YFSETQ. In nucleotides, the CDR3 is TGCGCCAGCAGCTTGAGGGACAGGCGGACTGAAGCTTTCTTT. Protein sequence: CASSLRDRRTEAFF.

CDR3: CASSYARVDTEAFF. The CDR3 DNA reads TGTGCCAGCAGTTACGCGCGAGTCGACACTGAAGCTTTCTTT. V is TRBV6-5 and J is TRBJ1-1; unclear D gene. With 2 bases removed from V and 3 bases from J, the gap between germline ends came to 10 bases. The germline CDR1 and CDR2 sequences are MNHEY and SVGAGI. CDR3 length: 14 amino acids.

J is TRBJ1-1 and V is TRBV9; TRBD1 matches at 7 bases. The CDR3 is 15 residues long. With 4 bases clipped from V and 6 bases from J, the junction kept 12 bases outside the gene matches. Germline CDR1 reads SGDLS; CDR2 reads YYNGEE. The CDR3 is CASSPRPTGEAEAFF. Written as DNA, the CDR3 is TGTGCCAGCAGCCCAAGACCAACAGGGGAGGCTGAAGCTTTCTTT.

This chain uses TRBV6-5 with TRBJ1-1; D not certain. The V end was cut by 6 bases, the J end by 3 bases, with 11 bases between. Germline CDR1 and CDR2: MNHEY and SVGAGI. This CDR3 has 13 residues. CDR3 DNA sequence: TGTGCCAGCAGGAGCCAGAGGCACACTGAAGCTTTCTTT. Protein product: CASRSQRHTEAFF.